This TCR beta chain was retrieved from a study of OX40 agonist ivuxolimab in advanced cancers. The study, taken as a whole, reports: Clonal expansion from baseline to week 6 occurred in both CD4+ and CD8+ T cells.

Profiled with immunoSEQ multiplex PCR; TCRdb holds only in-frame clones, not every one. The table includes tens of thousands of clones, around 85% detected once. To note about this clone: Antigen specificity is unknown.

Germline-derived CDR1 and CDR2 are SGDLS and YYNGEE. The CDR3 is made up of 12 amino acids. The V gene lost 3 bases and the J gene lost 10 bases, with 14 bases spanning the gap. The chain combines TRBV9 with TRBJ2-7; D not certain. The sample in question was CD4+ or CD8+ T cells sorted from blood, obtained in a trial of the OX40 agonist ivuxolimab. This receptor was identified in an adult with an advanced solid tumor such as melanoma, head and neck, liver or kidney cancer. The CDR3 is CASSDTLGPQYF. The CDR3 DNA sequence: TGTGCCAGCAGCGATACTCTAGGACCTCAGTACTTC. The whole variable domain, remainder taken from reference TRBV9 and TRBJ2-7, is DSGVTQTPKHLITATGQRVTLRCSPRSGDLSVYWYQQSLDQGLQFLIQYYNGEERAKGNILERFSAQQFPDLHSELNLSSLELGDSALYFCASSDTLGPQYFGPGTRLTVT.